This TCR beta chain is from a study of T cell changes during pregnancy in multiple sclerosis (dated by TCRdb to between 2018 and 2021). Regarding the complete study: The study looked at changes in the T cell repertoire across pregnancy in women with multiple sclerosis.

The protocol used for the library was the immunoSEQ multiplex PCR assay. In TCRdb, the immuneACCESS table is reduced to in-frame sequences with V and J assigned. These tables do not hold every clone; where another copy was compared, an unresolved V gene accounts for under half, and the others remain unexplained. The sample table records 9,500 to 12,000 clones; approximately 84% of these occur just once. Approximately 10% of the sample belongs to the ten largest clones. The germline V gene (reference sequence) provides CDR1 SGHAT and CDR2 FQDESV. The CDR3 numbers 14 residues from cysteine through phenylalanine. Only the CDR3 part of the read is kept: 42 bases, read in frame from the first base. Trimmed from V: 5 bases; trimmed from J: 1 base; junction bases lacking a gene match: 4. Comment on this clone: No antigen is known for it. No much larger clone is present one base from it, and per-base qualities are unavailable.

Source: CD8+ T cells from peripheral blood mononuclear cells, taken after pregnancy. The rearranged chain carries TRBV11-1 and TRBJ2-5; TRBD2 lines up with 7 middle nucleotides. The receptor was isolated from a female donor in good health, enrolled as a control in a pregnancy study. The nucleotides read TGTGCCAGCAGCGAAGCGGGGACCCAAGAGACCCAGTACTTC. It encodes CASSEAGTQETQYF.